This T cell receptor beta chain stems from a study of shared clonotypes between healthy human individuals. Points from the study as a whole: Roughly 5% of naive CD4 clonotypes were shared across a few donors.

The method was immunoSEQ multiplex PCR; TCRdb's version includes in-frame clones alone and lacks a portion of them. This table has 400,000 or so clones, 95% to 97% appearing once. CDR1 MNHEY and CDR2 SVGAGI come from the germline V gene. The CDR3 has 14 residues. Trimming removed 2 bases at V and 4 bases at J, with 8 bases between. Only one count was recorded for this clone. Antigen unknown. The chain links TRBV6-5 to TRBJ2-2, with D perhaps being TRBD1 or TRBD2 (5 bases each). The clonotype was recovered from a man aged 30-40 years in good health. Input material: memory CD8+ T cells sorted from blood. The sample's subset: CD45RO+ cells pooled with CCR7-negative TemRA cells. This CDR3 reads CASSYGAGTGELFF. DNA for the CDR3: TGTGCCAGCAGTTACGGGGCGGGCACCGGGGAGCTGTTTTTT.